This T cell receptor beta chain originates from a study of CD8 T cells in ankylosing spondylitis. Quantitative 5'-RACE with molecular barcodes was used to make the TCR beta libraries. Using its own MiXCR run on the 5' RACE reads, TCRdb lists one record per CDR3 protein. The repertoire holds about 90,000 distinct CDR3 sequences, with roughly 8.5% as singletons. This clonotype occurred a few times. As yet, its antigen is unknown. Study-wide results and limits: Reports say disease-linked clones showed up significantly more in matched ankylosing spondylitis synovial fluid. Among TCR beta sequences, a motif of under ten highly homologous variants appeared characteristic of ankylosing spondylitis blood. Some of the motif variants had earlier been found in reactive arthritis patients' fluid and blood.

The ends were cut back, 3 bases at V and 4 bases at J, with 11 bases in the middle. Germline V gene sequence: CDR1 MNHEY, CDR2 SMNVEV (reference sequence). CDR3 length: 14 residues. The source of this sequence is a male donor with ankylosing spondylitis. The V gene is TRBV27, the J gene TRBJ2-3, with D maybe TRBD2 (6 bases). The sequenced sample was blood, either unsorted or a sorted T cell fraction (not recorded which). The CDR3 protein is CASSFPGEADTQYF. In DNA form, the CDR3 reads TGTGCCAGCAGTTTTCCCGGGGAGGCAGATACGCAGTATTTT.